This T cell receptor beta chain was identified in a study of blood T cell repertoires in COVID-19. About the research overall: Sample material is recorded as cDNA or gDNA derived from T cells, B-cell-depleted T cells, or PBMCs.

This CDR3 has 16 residues. The V gene's germline CDR1 is SGHAT and CDR2 FQNNGV. V was pared by 8 bases and J by 1 base, with 9 bases of the junction left unmatched. Cohorts were determined from participant-reported clinical history. Methods used by the authors: Amplification from reference gene primers served as the basis for estimated nucleated cell counts. Assay: immunoSEQ multiplex PCR; the TCRdb copy retains only in-frame clones and omits some. From that table come the V and J calls and clone size; the DNA was used to work out D and trimming. The sample carries some 250,000 clones, around 88% recorded once.

Input material: PBMCs or T cells enriched from blood (not recorded which). The chain employs TRBV11-2 and TRBJ2-1; 9 nucleotides agree with TRBD2. The TCR sequence derives from a man aged 35 to 55 who had recovered from COVID-19. CDR3 sequence: CASYSLAGRSYNEQFF. CDR3 coding DNA: TGTGCCAGCTACTCTCTAGCGGGACGTTCCTACAATGAGCAGTTCTTC.